The 19 T cell receptor beta chains listed next were all sequenced from one sample in a study of Graves' ophthalmopathy and Graves' hyperthyroidism. Amplification of the TCR beta CDR3 regions used RNA transcripts (as template). Following a first-round RT-PCR that used HTBI primers, a second-round multiplex PCR was carried out. TCRdb recomputed calls from the multiplex PCR reads with MiXCR, one row per CDR3 protein. Among over 200,000 distinct CDR3 sequences listed, under 30% were seen once. Material for sequencing was peripheral blood. All receptors come from a man in his fifties or sixties with Graves' ophthalmopathy.

This chain uses TRBV28 with TRBJ1-2, with TRBD1 matching over 8 bases. Germline CDR1 reads MDHEN; CDR2 reads SYDVKM. This CDR3 spans 19 amino acids. The trim removed 6 bases at V and 3 bases at J, leaving 21 bases unmatched. As DNA, the CDR3 is TGTGCCAGCAGGGCGACCGCTATACTGGGACAGGTTTTCGACTATGGCTACACCTTC. Its protein product is CASRATAILGQVFDYGYTF.

The chain joins TRBV6-1 to TRBJ2-5; D uncertain. CDR1 MNHNS and CDR2 SASEGT come from the germline V gene. The CDR3 is made up of 11 amino acids. The V end lost 1 base, the J end lost 9 bases, and 6 bases lay between the germline ends. The CDR3 DNA reads as TGTGCCAGCAGTGAAGAACGGTCCCAGTACTTC. This translates into CASSEERSQYF.

This clonotype has a handful of counts. The chain couples TRBV6-1 to TRBJ1-5, with TRBD1 as a possible D gene (6 bases). Trimming shortened V by 0 bases and J by 6 bases, and 9 bases separated the two germline ends. CDR3 length equals 14 residues. Germline V gives CDR1 MNHNS, CDR2 SASEGT. CDR3 residues: CASSEAGGAQPQHF. DNA for the CDR3: TGTGCCAGCAGTGAAGCAGGGGGAGCTCAGCCCCAGCATTTT.

This clonotype was counted ten times or more. V gene TRBV12-3 or TRBV12-4 combines with J gene TRBJ1-5; no reliable D call. V lost 1 base, J lost 9 bases, and 10 bases lay in between. The CDR3 sequence is 13 residues long. CDR3 region: CASSLGSGMPQHF. The CDR3 nucleotides read TGTGCCAGCAGTTTAGGATCCGGGATGCCCCAGCATTTT.

This clonotype was counted at least ten times. The chain joins TRBV4-1 to TRBJ2-2, with D possibly matching TRBD1 (6 bases). Trimming removed 1 base from V and 0 bases from J, with 9 bases in between. Looked up from germline, CDR1 is MGHRA and CDR2 is YSYEKL. The CDR3 is 16 amino acids. DNA of the CDR3: TGCGCCAGCAGCCAAGGAGGGGGAGCGAACACCGGGGAGCTGTTTTTT. This sequence encodes CASSQGGGANTGELFF.

J is TRBJ1-2 and V is TRBV12-3 or TRBV12-4, with TRBD1 matching 9 bases. Trimming took 5 bases from V and 7 from J; bases not matched to a gene: 8. The CDR3 contains 14 residues. CDR3 in amino acids: CASSPGQGKAGYTF. CDR3 DNA sequence: TGTGCCAGCAGTCCTGGACAGGGGAAGGCTGGCTACACCTTC.

V gene TRBV7-2 combines with J gene TRBJ2-5, with TRBD1 matching over 7 bases. Germline V gene data show CDR1 as SGHTA and CDR2 as FQGNSA. Trimming took 7 bases from V and 2 from J; bases not matched to a gene: 10. The CDR3 runs 15 residues. The CDR3 coding sequence is TGTGCCAGCACCCGCGGCCGGGACAGACAAGAGACCCAGTACTTC. It translates to CASTRGRDRQETQYF.

This clonotype occurred many times. The chain employs TRBV24-1 and TRBJ2-5, with TRBD1 identical over 8 bases. CDR3 size: 16 residues. The V gene end was trimmed by 6 bases and the J gene end by 4 bases; junction bases not matched to a gene: 12. Germline CDR1 KGHDR, CDR2 SFDVKD. The DNA for the CDR3 is TGTGCCACCAGTTCCCCCGGGACAGGTGACGGAGAGACCCAGTACTTC. Protein product: CATSSPGTGDGETQYF.

V gene TRBV12-3 or TRBV12-4 combines with J gene TRBJ2-5, with TRBD1 matching 9 bases. V shed 6 bases and J 4 bases; nucleotides not matched to a gene: 6. CDR3 length: 14 residues. Here the CDR3 DNA reads TGTGCCAGCAGCATCACAGGGGGCCGAGAGACCCAGTACTTC. This gives the protein CASSITGGRETQYF.

This clonotype was counted a single time. The V and J genes are TRBV5-1 and TRBJ2-7, with TRBD2 identical over 8 bases. The CDR3 extends over 14 amino acids. CDR1 is SGHRS and CDR2 is YFSETQ in the germline V gene. The J segment lost 3 bases and the V segment lost 0 bases, leaving 2 bases of the junction unmatched. This chain's CDR3 is CASSLVAGYYEQYF. The DNA of the CDR3 is TGCGCCAGCAGCTTGGTAGCGGGATACTACGAGCAGTACTTC.

The chain combines TRBV19 with TRBJ1-1; TRBD1 matches 10 bases. V lost 5 bases and J lost 2; bases outside the gene matches: 5. The CDR3 extends over 15 amino acids. Germline lookup yields CDR1 LNHDA and CDR2 SQIVND (reference sequence). CDR3 in DNA: TGTGCCAGTAGTCCGGGGACAGGGGCTAACACTGAAGCTTTCTTT. Protein: CASSPGTGANTEAFF. The full variable domain, completed using reference TRBV19 and TRBJ1-1, is DGGITQSPKYLFRKEGQNVTLSCEQNLNHDAMYWYRQDPGQGLRLIYYSQIVNDFQKGDIAEGYSVSREKKESFPLTVTSAQKNPTAFYLCASSPGTGANTEAFFGQGTRLTVV.

This clonotype was seen only a few times. This chain uses TRBV3-1 with TRBJ1-3, with a possible D match to TRBD1 (6 bases). The V gene lost 1 base and the J gene lost 0 bases, with 13 bases spanning the gap. In germline, CDR1 is LGHDT, CDR2 YNNKEL (reference sequence). The CDR3 contains 17 residues. CDR3 sequence (DNA): TGTGCCAGCAGCCAAGCGCTGACAGGAATCTCTGGAAACACCATATATTTT. This encodes CASSQALTGISGNTIYF.

Here the CDR3 reads CASKDIGGSYEQYF. The CDR3 DNA follows: TGTGCCAGCAAAGACATCGGTGGATCCTACGAGCAGTACTTC. This chain joins TRBV6-1 and TRBJ2-7; no definite D call. Germline loops: CDR1 MNHNS, CDR2 SASEGT. CDR3 size: 14 residues. Trimming removed 7 bases at V and 1 base at J, with 14 bases between.

The chain is built from TRBV20-1 and TRBJ2-7, with D maybe TRBD1 (5 bases). Trimming removed 4 bases from V and 3 bases from J, with 7 bases in between. Germline loops: CDR1 DFQATT, CDR2 SNEGSKA (reference sequence). This CDR3 region has 11 residues. The CDR3 nucleotides are TGCAGTGCTATGGACAACTACGAGCAGTACTTC. Translating it yields CSAMDNYEQYF.

This clonotype was observed at least ten times. This rearrangement joins TRBV20-1 to TRBJ1-5; 7 bases are shared with TRBD1. V was clipped by 5 bases and J by 0 bases; unmatched bases: 4. CDR1 is DFQATT and CDR2 is SNEGSKA in the germline V gene (reference sequence). The CDR3 consists of 14 residues. The CDR3 DNA is TGCAGTGCTCGCAGGGGGGGTAGCAATCAGCCCCAGCATTTT. The encoded protein is CSARRGGSNQPQHF.

This clonotype was counted ten times or more. The chain couples TRBV7-8 to TRBJ1-1; D ambiguous. This CDR3 region has 11 residues. Germline V gene lookup returns CDR1 SGHVS and CDR2 FQNEAQ. V gave up 5 bases and J gave up 10 bases, with 11 bases separating them. CDR3 bases: TGTGCCAGCAGCGCCTACCCGGGAGCTTTCTTT. It is translated as CASSAYPGAFF.

This clonotype occurred many times. The chain has TRBV7-2 and TRBJ2-2; 12 positions match TRBD2. Germline-derived CDR1 and CDR2 are SGHTA and FQGNSA. V lost 2 bases and J lost 6; bases outside the gene matches: 10. The CDR3 contains 18 residues. CDR3 sequence (DNA): TGTGCCAGCAGCTTACTAGCGGGAGGGCGAATGTTAGCCGGGGAGCTGTTTTTT. Translation: CASSLLAGGRMLAGELFF.

The sample holds many counts of this clonotype. The V and J genes are TRBV10-3 and TRBJ2-5; 11 bases align to TRBD1. V was pared by 6 bases and J by 4 bases, with 4 bases of the junction left unmatched. The CDR3 sequence is 14 residues long. In germline, CDR1 is ENHRY, CDR2 SYGVKD. The CDR3 DNA follows: TGTGCCATCAGGAGGACAGGGGGCACAGAGACCCAGTACTTC. The encoded protein is CAIRRTGGTETQYF.

This clonotype was recorded many times. The V call is TRBV7-2, the J call TRBJ2-3; unclear D gene. Germline loops: CDR1 SGHTA, CDR2 FQGNSA. V was clipped by 6 bases and J by 2 bases, with 18 bases between them. The CDR3 loop spans 16 amino acids. This chain's CDR3 is CASSPGVGRNTDTQYF. The CDR3 DNA is TGTGCCAGCAGTCCTGGCGTGGGAAGGAACACAGATACGCAGTATTTT.